This paragraph covers one T cell receptor beta chain sequence. The data originate from a study of control samples from healthy donors and cancer patients. Sequencing used immunoSEQ multiplex PCR; TCRdb keeps in-frame clones, though not all of them. The sample includes some 140,000 clones, approximately 92% of them seen just once. This CDR3 contains 12 residues. Germline lookup yields CDR1 GTSNPN and CDR2 SVGIG (reference sequence). Trimming removed 3 bases at V and 7 bases at J, with 9 bases between. The chain employs TRBV30 and TRBJ2-2; possibly TRBD2 for D (6 bases). This TCR was recovered from a man aged 25-45 years in good health. Material: blood. This CDR3 is CAWSPGGGELFF. The CDR3 nucleotides read TGTGCCTGGAGCCCCGGGGGCGGGGAGCTGTTTTTT.